This T cell receptor beta chain was found in a study of blood T cell repertoires in COVID-19. The germline V gene has CDR1 LNHDA and CDR2 SQIVND (reference sequence). This CDR3 has 16 amino acids. Between the trimmed V and J ends, which lost 2 bases and 1 base, there was a span of 14 bases. The protocol was immunoSEQ multiplex PCR, while the TCRdb copy is restricted to in-frame clones and leaves out a portion. The repertoire consists of hundreds of thousands of clones, with around 86% occurring once and the leading ten covering 2.5% to 3.5%. The receptor was isolated from a woman aged 35 to 49 with acute COVID-19. This sequence joins TRBV19 and TRBJ1-1; D unclear. The sample was PBMCs or T cells enriched from blood (not recorded which). The CDR3 DNA follows: TGTGCCAGTAGTATAAGTAGAGGCCTTAAGAACACTGAAGCTTTCTTT. The encoded protein is CASSISRGLKNTEAFF.